The 19 T cell receptor beta chains in this list originate from one sample, sequenced in a study of monozygotic twins with inflammatory bowel disease. From its re-call of the 5' RACE reads, TCRdb lists each CDR3 protein once, without DNA. The table counts more than 95,000 distinct CDR3 sequences; approximately 1.8% lies in the top ten. Specimen: blood. The receptors stem from a human donor with ulcerative colitis or Crohn's disease, or a healthy co-twin of an affected twin (not recorded which).

This sequence joins TRBV6-1 and TRBJ1-2; TCRdb returns TRBD1, unconfirmable since there is no DNA. This CDR3 region has 14 residues. The germline V gene has CDR1 MNHNS and CDR2 SASEGT. CDR3 sequence reads: CASSGTGTSYGYTF.

V gene TRBV10-3 combines with J gene TRBJ2-7. Germline CDR1 ENHRY, CDR2 SYGVKD. The CDR3 totals 14 residues. CDR3 protein: CAITVHRPSYEQYF.

The V gene is TRBV12-3 or TRBV12-4, the J gene TRBJ2-1; TCRdb selects TRBD2, and the lack of DNA leaves this call unchecked. This CDR3 is 17 amino acids long. CDR3 amino acids: CASTYTTLADAYNEQFF.

V usage is TRBV5-1 and J usage is TRBJ2-1; TCRdb's D call, TRBD1, is unchecked because there is no DNA. The germline V gene has CDR1 SGHRS and CDR2 YFSETQ. There are 14 residues in the CDR3. CDR3 in amino acids: CASSPPGQFLGQFF.

This chain joins TRBV6-2 or TRBV6-3 and TRBJ2-4; absent DNA, TCRdb's TRBD1 call cannot be checked. CDR3 length: 12 amino acids. Germline V gene data show CDR1 as MNHEY and CDR2 as SVGEGT. The CDR3 region is CASSWDQNMQYF.

The rearrangement joins TRBV5-6 to TRBJ1-6. This CDR3 comprises 15 residues. Germline lookup yields CDR1 SGHDT and CDR2 YYEEEE. The CDR3 loop reads CASSSGQGNTSPLHF.

J is TRBJ2-4 and V is TRBV3-1; TCRdb lists TRBD1, though no DNA is available to test this call. CDR1 LGHDT and CDR2 YNNKEL come from the germline V gene (reference sequence). This CDR3 is built from 14 residues. This CDR3 is CASSPGQRGNIQYF.

The CDR3 region is CASSVGVVGYEQYF. This chain links TRBV9 with TRBJ2-7. The CDR3 totals 14 residues. The germline V gene has CDR1 SGDLS and CDR2 YYNGEE.

The chain recombines TRBV15 with TRBJ2-1; no DNA is available, so the TRBD1 call from TCRdb remains unchecked. Per the germline V gene, CDR1 is LNHNV and CDR2 is YYDKDF (reference sequence). CDR3 size: 16 residues. This CDR3 is CATSTSGTGLYNEQFF.

The chain couples TRBV5-6 to TRBJ2-7; the D call from TCRdb, TRBD1, cannot be confirmed without DNA. CDR3 length: 14 amino acids. The germline gives CDR1 SGHDT, CDR2 YYEEEE. The chain's CDR3 is CASSPWGGPYEQYF.

The chain joins TRBV12-3 or TRBV12-4 to TRBJ2-3. The CDR3 is made up of 12 amino acids. CDR3 sequence: CASSTSTDTQYF.

The CDR3 sequence: CASSLEMGRETQYF. The chain carries TRBV5-4 and TRBJ2-5; the D gene TCRdb calls, TRBD1, cannot be checked with no DNA. CDR1 is SGHNT and CDR2 is YYREEE in the germline V gene (reference sequence). The CDR3 sequence is 14 residues long.

The rearrangement links TRBV7-9 to TRBJ2-2; there is no DNA to check the TCRdb D call of TRBD2. The CDR3 extends over 13 amino acids. CDR1 SEHNR and CDR2 FQNEAQ come from the germline V gene (reference sequence). The CDR3 here is CASAALLPGELFF.

The CDR3 reads CASSSSPARTGGPDTQYF. This chain connects TRBV5-1 to TRBJ2-3; TCRdb's assignment of TRBD2 cannot be checked, as there is no DNA. The CDR3 is 18 amino acids. Per germline, CDR1 SGHRS and CDR2 YFSETQ.

This chain connects TRBV24-1 to TRBJ2-1. Looked up from germline, CDR1 is KGHDR and CDR2 is SFDVKD. This CDR3 is built from 11 residues. The CDR3 here is CATSARNEQFF.

This chain connects TRBV12-3 or TRBV12-4 to TRBJ2-1. CDR3 length equals 11 residues. The CDR3 is CASSSFNEQFF.

V usage is TRBV20-1 and J usage is TRBJ2-4; TCRdb proposes TRBD1, but this gene call is untestable without DNA. Germline-derived CDR1 and CDR2 are DFQATT and SNEGSKA (reference sequence). The CDR3 has 16 amino acids. Here the CDR3 reads CSARVRGLSVENIQYF.

The V gene is TRBV7-9, the J gene TRBJ1-5. Germline V lookup: CDR1 SEHNR, CDR2 FQNEAQ (reference sequence). The CDR3 extends over 13 amino acids. Here the CDR3 reads CASSPGGNQPQHF.

CDR3: CASSLEPGPSYEQYF. The chain combines TRBV11-2 with TRBJ2-7; TCRdb returns TRBD2, unconfirmable since there is no DNA. The CDR3 runs to 15 residues. CDR1 SGHAT and CDR2 FQNNGV come from the germline V gene.